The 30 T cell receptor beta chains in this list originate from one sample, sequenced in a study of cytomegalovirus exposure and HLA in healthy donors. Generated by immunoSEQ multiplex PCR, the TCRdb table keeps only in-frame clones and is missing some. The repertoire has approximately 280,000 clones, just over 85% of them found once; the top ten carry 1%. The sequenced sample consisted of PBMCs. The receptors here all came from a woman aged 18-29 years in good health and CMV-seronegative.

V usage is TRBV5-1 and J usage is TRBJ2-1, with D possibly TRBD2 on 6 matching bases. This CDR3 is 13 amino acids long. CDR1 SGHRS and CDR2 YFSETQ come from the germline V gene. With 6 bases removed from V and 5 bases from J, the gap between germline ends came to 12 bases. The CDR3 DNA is TGCGCCAGCAATCAGGGAGGCGACAATGAGCAGTTCTTC. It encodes CASNQGGDNEQFF.

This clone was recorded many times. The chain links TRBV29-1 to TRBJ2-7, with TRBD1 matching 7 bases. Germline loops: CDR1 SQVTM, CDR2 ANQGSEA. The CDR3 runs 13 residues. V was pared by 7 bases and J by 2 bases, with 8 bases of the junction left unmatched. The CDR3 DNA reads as TGCAGCGGCCGGGACAGCGAAACCTACGAGCAGTACTTC. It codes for CSGRDSETYEQYF.

CDR3: CASSLTGWPTDTQYF. For the CDR3, the DNA is TGCGCCAGCAGCTTGACAGGGTGGCCGACGGATACGCAGTATTTT. J is TRBJ2-3 and V is TRBV5-1; D is possibly TRBD1 (6 bases). The CDR3 runs to 15 residues. Trimming left V 1 base short and J 6 bases short, with 15 bases between. Germline V lookup: CDR1 SGHRS, CDR2 YFSETQ.

The CDR3 region is CASSPDRASYGYTF. In DNA form, the CDR3 reads TGTGCCAGCAGCCCTGACAGGGCGTCCTATGGCTACACCTTC. The chain carries TRBV7-2 and TRBJ1-2, with 7 bases aligning to TRBD1. The germline gives CDR1 SGHTA, CDR2 FQGNSA. The CDR3 sequence is 14 residues long. Trimming at V came to 5 bases and at J to 4 bases, leaving 7 bases not matched to a gene.

The CDR3 region has the DNA TGTGCCAGCAGCGCCGACAAGAAGGACACTGAAGCTTTCTTT. This sequence encodes CASSADKKDTEAFF. The chain carries TRBV7-6 and TRBJ1-1; no reliable D call. With 5 bases removed from V and 3 bases from J, the gap between germline ends came to 13 bases. The CDR3 runs to 14 residues. Germline CDR1 SGHVS, CDR2 FNYEAQ.

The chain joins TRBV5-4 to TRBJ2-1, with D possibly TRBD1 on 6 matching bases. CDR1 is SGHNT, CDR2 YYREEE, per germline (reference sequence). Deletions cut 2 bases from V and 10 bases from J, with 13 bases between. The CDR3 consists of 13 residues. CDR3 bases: TGTGCCAGCAGCTTATTTTGGGACACAGAGCAGTTCTTC. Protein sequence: CASSLFWDTEQFF.

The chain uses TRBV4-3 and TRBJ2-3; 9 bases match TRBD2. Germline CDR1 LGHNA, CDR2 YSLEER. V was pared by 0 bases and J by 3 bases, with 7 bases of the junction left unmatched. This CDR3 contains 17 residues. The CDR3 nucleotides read TGCGCCAGCAGCCAAGATCCGGCGGGGGGGGAAACAGATACGCAGTATTTT. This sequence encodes CASSQDPAGGETDTQYF.

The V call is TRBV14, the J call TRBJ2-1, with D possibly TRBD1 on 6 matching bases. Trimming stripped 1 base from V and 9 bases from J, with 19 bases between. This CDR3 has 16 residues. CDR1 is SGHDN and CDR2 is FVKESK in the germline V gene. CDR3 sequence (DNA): TGTGCCAGCAGCCAAGCGGGACAAACTACCCCCAGTGAGCAGTTCTTC. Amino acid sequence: CASSQAGQTTPSEQFF.

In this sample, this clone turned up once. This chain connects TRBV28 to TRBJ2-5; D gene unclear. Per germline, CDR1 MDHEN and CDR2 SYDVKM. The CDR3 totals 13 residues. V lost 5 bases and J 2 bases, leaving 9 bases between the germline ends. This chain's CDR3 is CASSITVQETQYF. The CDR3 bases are TGTGCCAGCAGTATCACGGTACAAGAGACCCAGTACTTC.

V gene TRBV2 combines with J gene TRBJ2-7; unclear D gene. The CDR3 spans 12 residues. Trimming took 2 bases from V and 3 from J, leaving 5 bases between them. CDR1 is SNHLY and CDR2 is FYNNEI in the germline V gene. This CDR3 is CASSEIYYEQYF. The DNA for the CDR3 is TGTGCCAGCAGTGAAATTTACTACGAGCAGTACTTC. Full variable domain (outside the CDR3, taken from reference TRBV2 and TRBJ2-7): EPEVTQTPSHQVTQMGQEVILRCVPISNHLYFYWYRQILGQKVEFLVSFYNNEISEKSEIFDDQFSVERPDGSNFTLKIRSTKLEDSAMYFCASSEIYYEQYFGPGTRLTVT.

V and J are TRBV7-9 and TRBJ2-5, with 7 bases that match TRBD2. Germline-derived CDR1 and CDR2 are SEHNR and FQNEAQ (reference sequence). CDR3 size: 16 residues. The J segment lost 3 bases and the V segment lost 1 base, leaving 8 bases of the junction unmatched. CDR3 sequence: CASSLVTTSQKETQYF. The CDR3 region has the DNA TGTGCCAGCAGCTTAGTCACGACTAGCCAAAAAGAGACCCAGTACTTC.

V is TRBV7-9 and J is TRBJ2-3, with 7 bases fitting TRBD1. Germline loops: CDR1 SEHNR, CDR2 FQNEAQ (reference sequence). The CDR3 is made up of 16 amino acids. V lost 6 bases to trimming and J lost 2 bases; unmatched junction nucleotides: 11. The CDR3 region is CASRPRQGRVTDTQYF. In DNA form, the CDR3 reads TGTGCCAGCAGGCCCCGACAGGGTAGAGTCACAGATACGCAGTATTTT.

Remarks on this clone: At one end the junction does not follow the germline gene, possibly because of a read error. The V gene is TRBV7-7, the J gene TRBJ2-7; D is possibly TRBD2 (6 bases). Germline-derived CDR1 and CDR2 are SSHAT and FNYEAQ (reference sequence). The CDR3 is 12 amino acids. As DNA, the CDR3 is TGTGCTAGCAGCAACCGCGGGGACGAGCAGTACTTC. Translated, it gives CASSNRGDEQYF.

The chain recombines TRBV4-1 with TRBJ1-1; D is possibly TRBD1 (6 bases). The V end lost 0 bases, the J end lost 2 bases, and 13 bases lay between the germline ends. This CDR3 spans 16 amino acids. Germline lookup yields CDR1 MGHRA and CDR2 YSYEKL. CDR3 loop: CASSQDRGHPNTEAFF. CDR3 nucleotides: TGCGCCAGCAGCCAAGATAGGGGACACCCCAACACTGAAGCTTTCTTT.

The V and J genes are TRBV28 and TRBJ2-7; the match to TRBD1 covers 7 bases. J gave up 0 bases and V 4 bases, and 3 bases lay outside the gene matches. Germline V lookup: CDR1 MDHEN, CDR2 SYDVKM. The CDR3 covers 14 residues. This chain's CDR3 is CASSSGTVSYEQYF. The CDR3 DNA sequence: TGTGCCAGCAGTTCCGGGACAGTCTCCTACGAGCAGTACTTC.

The CDR3 here is CASSWAGQGNYEQYF. The CDR3, as DNA: TGCGCCAGCAGCTGGGCTGGACAGGGGAACTACGAGCAGTACTTC. V usage is TRBV5-1 and J usage is TRBJ2-7; 9 bases agree with TRBD1. The germline CDR1 and CDR2 sequences are SGHRS and YFSETQ. The ends lost 3 bases at V and 3 bases at J; junction bases unmatched: 7. The CDR3 is 15 amino acids.

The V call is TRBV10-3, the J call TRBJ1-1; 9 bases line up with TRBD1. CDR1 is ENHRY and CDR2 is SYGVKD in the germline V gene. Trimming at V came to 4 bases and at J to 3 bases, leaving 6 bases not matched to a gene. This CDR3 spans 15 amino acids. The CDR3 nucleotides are TGTGCCATCAGTGCGGGACAGGGTAGGGACACTGAAGCTTTCTTT. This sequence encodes CAISAGQGRDTEAFF.

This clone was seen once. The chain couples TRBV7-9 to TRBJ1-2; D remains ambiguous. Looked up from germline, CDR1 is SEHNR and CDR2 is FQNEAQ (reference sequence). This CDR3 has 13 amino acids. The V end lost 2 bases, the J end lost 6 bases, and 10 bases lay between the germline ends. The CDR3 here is CASSLLAANGYTF. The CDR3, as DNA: TGTGCCAGCAGCTTACTGGCAGCGAATGGCTACACCTTC.

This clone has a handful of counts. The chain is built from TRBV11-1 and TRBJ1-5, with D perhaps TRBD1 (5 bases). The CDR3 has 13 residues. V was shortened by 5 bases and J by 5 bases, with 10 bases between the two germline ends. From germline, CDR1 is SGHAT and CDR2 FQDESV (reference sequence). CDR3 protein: CASSLRVDQPQHF. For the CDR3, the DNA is TGTGCCAGCAGCCTCAGGGTTGATCAGCCCCAGCATTTT.

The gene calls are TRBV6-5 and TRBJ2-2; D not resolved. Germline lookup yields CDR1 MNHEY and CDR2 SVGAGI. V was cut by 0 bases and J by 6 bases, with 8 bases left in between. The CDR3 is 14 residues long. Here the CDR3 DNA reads TGTGCCAGCAGTTACTCGATAGATCCCGGGGAGCTGTTTTTT. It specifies CASSYSIDPGELFF.

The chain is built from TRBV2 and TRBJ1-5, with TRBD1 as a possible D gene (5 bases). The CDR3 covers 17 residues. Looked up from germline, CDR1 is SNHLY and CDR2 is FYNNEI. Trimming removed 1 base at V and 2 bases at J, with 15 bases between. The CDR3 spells CASSEGKGNLRNQPQHF. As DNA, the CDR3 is TGTGCCAGCAGTGAAGGGAAGGGGAATCTGCGCAATCAGCCCCAGCATTTT.

The CDR3, as DNA: TGTGCCAGCAGTGAAGAGCTAACAGATACGCAGTATTTT. It is translated as CASSEELTDTQYF. The V and J genes are TRBV25-1 and TRBJ2-3, with D unclear. CDR1 MGHDK and CDR2 SYGVNS come from the germline V gene. The CDR3 is 13 residues long. Trimming pared 2 bases from V and 3 bases from J, leaving 6 bases between.

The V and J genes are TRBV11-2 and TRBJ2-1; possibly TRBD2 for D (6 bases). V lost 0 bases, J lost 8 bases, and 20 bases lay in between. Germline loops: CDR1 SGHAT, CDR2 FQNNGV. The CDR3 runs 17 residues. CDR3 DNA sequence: TGTGCCAGCAGCTTAGAAGTGCTGGGCGGGACGGACGATGAGCAGTTCTTC. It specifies CASSLEVLGGTDDEQFF.

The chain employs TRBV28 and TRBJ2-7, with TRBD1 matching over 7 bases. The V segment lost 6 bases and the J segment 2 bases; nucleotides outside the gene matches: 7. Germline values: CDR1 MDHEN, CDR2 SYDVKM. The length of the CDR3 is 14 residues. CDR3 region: CASRPGQPTYEQYF. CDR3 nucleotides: TGTGCCAGCAGACCGGGACAGCCGACCTACGAGCAGTACTTC. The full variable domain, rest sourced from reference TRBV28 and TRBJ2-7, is DVKVTQSSRYLVKRTGEKVFLECVQDMDHENMFWYRQDPGLGLRLIYFSYDVKMKEKGDIPEGYSVSREKKERFSLILESASTNQTSMYLCASRPGQPTYEQYFGPGTRLTVT.

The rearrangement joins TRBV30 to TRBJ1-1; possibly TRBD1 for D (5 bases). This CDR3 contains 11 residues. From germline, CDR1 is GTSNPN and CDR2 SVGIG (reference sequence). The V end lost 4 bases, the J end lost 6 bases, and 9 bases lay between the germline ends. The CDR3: CAWTGMAEAFF. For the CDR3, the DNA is TGTGCCTGGACAGGGATGGCTGAAGCTTTCTTT. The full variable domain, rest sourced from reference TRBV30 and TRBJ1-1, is SQTIHQWPATLVQPVGSPLSLECTVEGTSNPNLYWYRQAAGRGLQLLFYSVGIGQISSEVPQNLSASRPQDRQFILSSKKLLLSDSGFYLCAWTGMAEAFFGQGTRLTVV.

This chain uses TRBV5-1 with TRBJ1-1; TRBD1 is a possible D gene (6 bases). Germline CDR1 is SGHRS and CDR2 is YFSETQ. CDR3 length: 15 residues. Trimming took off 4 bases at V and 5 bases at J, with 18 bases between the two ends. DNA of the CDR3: TGCGCCAGCAGCCCTAACAGGGTGGGGGGGACTGAAGCTTTCTTT. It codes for CASSPNRVGGTEAFF.

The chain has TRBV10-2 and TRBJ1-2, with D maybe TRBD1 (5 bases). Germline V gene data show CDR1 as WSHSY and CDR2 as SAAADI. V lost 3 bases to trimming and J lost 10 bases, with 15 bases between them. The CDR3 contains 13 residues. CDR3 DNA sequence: TGCGCCAGCAGTGACGTAGACAGCTCGCTCTACACCTTC. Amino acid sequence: CASSDVDSSLYTF.

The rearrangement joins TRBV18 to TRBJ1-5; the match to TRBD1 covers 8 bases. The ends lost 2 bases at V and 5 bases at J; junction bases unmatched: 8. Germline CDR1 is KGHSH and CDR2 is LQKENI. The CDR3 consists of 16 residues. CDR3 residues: CASSPSGQGLDQPQHF. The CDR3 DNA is TGTGCCAGCTCACCATCCGGACAGGGCCTAGATCAGCCCCAGCATTTT.

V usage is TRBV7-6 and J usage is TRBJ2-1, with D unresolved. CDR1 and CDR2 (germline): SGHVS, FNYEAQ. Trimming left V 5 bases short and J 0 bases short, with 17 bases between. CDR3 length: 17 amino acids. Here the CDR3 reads CASSQSSDWSSYNEQFF. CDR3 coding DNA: TGTGCCAGCAGCCAAAGTTCTGATTGGAGCTCCTACAATGAGCAGTTCTTC.

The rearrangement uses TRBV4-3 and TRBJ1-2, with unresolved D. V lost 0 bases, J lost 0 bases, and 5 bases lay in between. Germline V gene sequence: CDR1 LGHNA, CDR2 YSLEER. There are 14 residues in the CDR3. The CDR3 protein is CASSQEATNYGYTF. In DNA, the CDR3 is TGCGCCAGCAGCCAAGAGGCAACTAACTATGGCTACACCTTC.